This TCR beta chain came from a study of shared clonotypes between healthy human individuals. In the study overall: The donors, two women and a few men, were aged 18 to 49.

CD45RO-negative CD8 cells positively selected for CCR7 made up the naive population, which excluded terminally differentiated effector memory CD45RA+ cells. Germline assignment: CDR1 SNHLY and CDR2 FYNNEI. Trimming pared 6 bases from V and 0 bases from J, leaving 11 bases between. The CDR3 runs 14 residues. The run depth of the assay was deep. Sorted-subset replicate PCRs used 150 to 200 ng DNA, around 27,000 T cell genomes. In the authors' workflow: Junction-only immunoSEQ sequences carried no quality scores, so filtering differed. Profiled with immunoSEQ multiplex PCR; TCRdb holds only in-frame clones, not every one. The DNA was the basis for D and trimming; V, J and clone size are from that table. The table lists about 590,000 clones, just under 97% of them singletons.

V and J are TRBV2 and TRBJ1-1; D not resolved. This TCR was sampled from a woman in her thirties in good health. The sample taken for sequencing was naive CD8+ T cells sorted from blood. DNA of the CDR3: TGTGCCAGCAGGTATGGAAGTATGAACACTGAAGCTTTCTTT. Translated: CASRYGSMNTEAFF.